The 5 T cell receptor beta chains in this list originate from one sample, sequenced in a study of blood T cell repertoires in COVID-19. TCRdb keeps only in-frame clones here, not all; method: immunoSEQ multiplex PCR. The sample records about 24,000 clones, around 83% being singletons. The sequenced sample consisted of peripheral blood. The receptors were gathered from a human donor in a cohort sampled during active COVID-19.

The V call is TRBV4-3, the J call TRBJ1-6; 10 nucleotides align to TRBD1. With V trimmed by 3 bases and J by 10 bases, 15 bases remained unmatched. From germline, CDR1 is LGHNA and CDR2 YSLEER. This CDR3 has 18 residues. The CDR3 loop is CASSHREPGQGSGSPLHF. The DNA of the CDR3 is TGCGCCAGCAGCCACCGCGAACCGGGACAGGGGTCGGGCTCACCCCTCCACTTT.

This clone came up a few times. This chain connects TRBV7-9 to TRBJ1-4; D is perhaps TRBD1 (6 bases). CDR3 length: 13 residues. In germline, CDR1 is SEHNR, CDR2 FQNEAQ (reference sequence). V dropped 5 bases and J dropped 6 bases, with 10 bases sitting between them. The CDR3 here is CASSLYRDEKLFF. The CDR3 nucleotides read TGTGCCAGCAGCCTATACAGGGATGAAAAACTGTTTTTT.

The rearrangement uses TRBV7-9 and TRBJ2-1; 12 bases map to TRBD2. The CDR3 is 15 amino acids. The germline CDR1 and CDR2 sequences are SEHNR and FQNEAQ (reference sequence). J lost 12 bases, V lost 5 bases, and 11 bases had no gene match. The CDR3 protein is CASSARLAGDLMQFF. The CDR3 DNA reads as TGTGCCAGCAGCGCCAGACTAGCGGGGGACCTCATGCAGTTCTTC.

The CDR3 DNA sequence: TGTGCCAGTAGTATAGCGGGGGTGTTGGAGACCCAGTACTTC. It codes for CASSIAGVLETQYF. The chain employs TRBV19 and TRBJ2-5; tentatively, D is TRBD2 (6 bases). The CDR3 covers 14 residues. Between the trimmed V and J ends, which lost 1 base and 5 bases, there was a span of 11 bases. Germline CDR1 is LNHDA and CDR2 is SQIVND (reference sequence).

The chain employs TRBV7-2 and TRBJ1-2; 7 bases fit TRBD1. Germline CDR1 reads SGHTA; CDR2 reads FQGNSA. Trimming took 5 bases from V and 0 from J; bases not matched to a gene: 6. This CDR3 comprises 15 residues. The CDR3 DNA sequence: TGTGCCAGCAGCAGACAACAGGGGCCTAACTATGGCTACACCTTC. Translating it yields CASSRQQGPNYGYTF.